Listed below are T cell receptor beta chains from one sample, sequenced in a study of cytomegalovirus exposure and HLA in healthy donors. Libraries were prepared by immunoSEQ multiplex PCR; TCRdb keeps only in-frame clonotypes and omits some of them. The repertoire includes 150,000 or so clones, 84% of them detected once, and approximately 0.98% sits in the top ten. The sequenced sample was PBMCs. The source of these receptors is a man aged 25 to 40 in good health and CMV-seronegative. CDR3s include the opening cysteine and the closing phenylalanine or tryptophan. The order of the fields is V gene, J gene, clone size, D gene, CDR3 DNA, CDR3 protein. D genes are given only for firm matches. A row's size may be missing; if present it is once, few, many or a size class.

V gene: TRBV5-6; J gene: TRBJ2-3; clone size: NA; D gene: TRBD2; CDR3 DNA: TGTGCCAGCAGCGAATCGGGGGGGTATACGCAGTATTTT; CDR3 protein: CASSESGGYTQYF
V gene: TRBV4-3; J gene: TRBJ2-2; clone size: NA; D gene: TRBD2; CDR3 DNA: TGCGCCAGCAGCCAAGAAATAGCGGGGAACACCGGGGAGCTGTTTTTT; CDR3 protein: CASSQEIAGNTGELFF
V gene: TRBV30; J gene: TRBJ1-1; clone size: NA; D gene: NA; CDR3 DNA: TGTGCCCTGGAGGGAAGGGACCCGAACACTGAAGCTTTCTTT; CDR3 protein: CALEGRDPNTEAFF
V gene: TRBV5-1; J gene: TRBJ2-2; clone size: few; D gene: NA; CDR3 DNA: TGCGCCAGCCAATGGCAGGGGGAGCTGTTTTTT; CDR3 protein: CASQWQGELFF
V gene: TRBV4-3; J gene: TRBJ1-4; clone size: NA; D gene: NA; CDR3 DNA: TGCGCCAGCAGCCAAGACCGGGGGGGCGGTTTAACTAATGAAAAACTGTTTTTT; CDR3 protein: CASSQDRGGGLTNEKLFF
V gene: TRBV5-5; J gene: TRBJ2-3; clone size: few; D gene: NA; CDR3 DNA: TGTGCCAGCAGCTTGTGGAGGGCAGATACGCAGTATTTT; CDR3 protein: CASSLWRADTQYF
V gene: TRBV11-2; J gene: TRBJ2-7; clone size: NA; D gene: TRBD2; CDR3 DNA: TGTGCCAGCAGGCGTAGCGGGGGGGCCGCATACGAGCAGTACTTC; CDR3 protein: CASRRSGGAAYEQYF
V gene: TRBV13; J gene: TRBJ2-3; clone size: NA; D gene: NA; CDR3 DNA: TGTGCCAGCAGCTTTCAGTACACAGATACGCAGTATTTT; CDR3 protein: CASSFQYTDTQYF
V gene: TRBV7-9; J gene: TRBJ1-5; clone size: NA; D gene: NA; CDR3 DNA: TGTGCCAGCAGCTTAGGAGGAGGGCAACAGCCCCAGCATTTT; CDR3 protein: CASSLGGGQQPQHF
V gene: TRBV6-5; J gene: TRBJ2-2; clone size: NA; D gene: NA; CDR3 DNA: TGTGCCAGCAAAGGACTTACGAACACCGGGGAGCTGTTTTTT; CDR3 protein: CASKGLTNTGELFF